These 5 T cell receptor beta chains were all obtained from the same sample, sequenced in a study of blood T cell repertoires in COVID-19. Assay used: immunoSEQ multiplex PCR; TCRdb lists only in-frame clones, some missing. In the table there are some 320,000 clones, approximately 81% of which are singletons. Source material: PBMCs or T cells enriched from blood (not recorded which). These receptors were collected from a woman aged 25 to 45 who had been exposed to COVID-19.

This CDR3 reads CASSKPGTSGGYEQYF. As DNA, the CDR3 is TGTGCCAGCAGCAAGCCCGGGACTAGCGGGGGGTACGAGCAGTACTTC. The chain uses TRBV7-8 and TRBJ2-7, with TRBD2 matching 15 bases. Germline CDR1 is SGHVS and CDR2 is FQNEAQ. The CDR3 has 16 amino acids. V was pared by 5 bases and J by 4 bases, with 6 bases of the junction left unmatched.

J is TRBJ1-1 and V is TRBV19, with D perhaps TRBD1 (6 bases). With 10 bases removed from V and 3 bases from J, the gap between germline ends came to 15 bases. CDR1 LNHDA and CDR2 SQIVND come from the germline V gene (reference sequence). This CDR3 spans 13 amino acids. CDR3 protein: CATHTGYYTEAFF. Written as DNA, the CDR3 is TGTGCCACCCACACAGGGTATTACACTGAAGCTTTCTTT.

This clone has just a few counts. The gene calls are TRBV6-2 or TRBV6-3 and TRBJ1-1; D ambiguous. V gave up 5 bases and J gave up 5 bases, with 15 bases separating them. From germline, CDR1 is MNHEY and CDR2 SVGEGT. The CDR3 covers 14 residues. The CDR3 here is CASSPYRAGTEAFF. The CDR3 DNA is TGTGCCAGCAGTCCCTACCGTGCGGGGACTGAAGCTTTCTTT.

J is TRBJ1-2 and V is TRBV19; D gene unclear. CDR3 size: 12 residues. The germline V gene encodes CDR1 LNHDA and CDR2 SQIVND (reference sequence). With 2 bases removed from V and 4 bases from J, the gap between germline ends came to 5 bases. DNA for the CDR3: TGTGCCAGTAGTATAAGTAGCTATGGCTACACCTTC. Residues: CASSISSYGYTF.

CDR3 residues: CASSPGTANYGYTF. The CDR3 coding sequence is TGTGCCAGCAGCCCAGGGACAGCTAACTATGGCTACACCTTC. This chain joins TRBV4-2 and TRBJ1-2; 7 bases map to TRBD1. There are 14 residues in the CDR3. Trimming at V came to 4 bases and at J to 0 bases, leaving 2 bases not matched to a gene. Germline V gives CDR1 LGHNA, CDR2 YNFKEQ.